This TCR beta chain comes out of a study of shared clonotypes between healthy human individuals. Measured with immunoSEQ multiplex PCR; TCRdb has only the in-frame clones, and not every one. The table records about 960,000 clones, over 60% of them present only once. The V gene lost 1 base and the J gene lost 2 bases, with 12 bases spanning the gap. CDR1 and CDR2 (germline): SGHAT, FQNNGV. CDR3 length: 15 amino acids. This chain uses TRBV11-2 with TRBJ2-7, with D perhaps TRBD2 (6 bases). The TCR originated in a man between 18 and 35 years old in good health. Sequenced: memory CD4+ T cells sorted from blood. Subset meaning: CD45RA-negative fraction. The CDR3 protein is CASSLAAGGPYEQYF. Written as DNA, the CDR3 is TGTGCCAGCAGCTTAGCTGCCGGGGGACCCTACGAGCAGTACTTC.